What follows describes a single TCR beta chain. Clones were sequenced by immunoSEQ multiplex PCR, and TCRdb holds only the in-frame ones, with some missing. Of some 220,000 clones listed, over 75% are singletons. This entry belongs to a study of blood T cell repertoires in COVID-19. The sample comprised PBMCs or T cells enriched from blood (not recorded which). The clonotype was recovered from a woman aged 18-29 years in a cohort exposed to, infected with or recovered from COVID-19 (not recorded which).

CDR3 sequence (DNA): TGTGCCAGCAGTTCACCCGGGACACTGAACACTGAAGCTTTCTTT. Residues: CASSSPGTLNTEAFF. The V and J genes are TRBV28 and TRBJ1-1, with D perhaps matching TRBD1 (6 bases). V was cut by 4 bases and J by 0 bases, with 12 bases left in between. Germline CDR1 reads MDHEN; CDR2 reads SYDVKM. The CDR3 runs to 15 residues.